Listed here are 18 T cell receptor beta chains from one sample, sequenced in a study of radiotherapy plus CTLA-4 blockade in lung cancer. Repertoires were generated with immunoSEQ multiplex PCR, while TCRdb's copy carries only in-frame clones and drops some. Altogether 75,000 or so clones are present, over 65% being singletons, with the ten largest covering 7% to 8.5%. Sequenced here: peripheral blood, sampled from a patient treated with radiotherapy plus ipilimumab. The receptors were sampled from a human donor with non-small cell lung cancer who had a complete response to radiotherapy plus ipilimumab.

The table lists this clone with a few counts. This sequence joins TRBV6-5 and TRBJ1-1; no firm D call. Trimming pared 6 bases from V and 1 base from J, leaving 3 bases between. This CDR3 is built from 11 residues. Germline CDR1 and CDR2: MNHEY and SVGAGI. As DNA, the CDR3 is TGTGCCAGCAGCACGAACACTGAAGCTTTCTTT. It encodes CASSTNTEAFF.

The CDR3 reads CASSSLGRASDSNQPQHF. The DNA of the CDR3 is TGTGCCAGCAGCTCCCTCGGCAGGGCGTCGGATAGCAATCAGCCCCAGCATTTT. V gene TRBV5-5 combines with J gene TRBJ1-5, with D tentatively TRBD1 (5 bases). Germline CDR1 SGHKS, CDR2 YYEKEE (reference sequence). V was clipped by 3 bases and J by 0 bases, with 19 bases between them. This CDR3 contains 18 residues.

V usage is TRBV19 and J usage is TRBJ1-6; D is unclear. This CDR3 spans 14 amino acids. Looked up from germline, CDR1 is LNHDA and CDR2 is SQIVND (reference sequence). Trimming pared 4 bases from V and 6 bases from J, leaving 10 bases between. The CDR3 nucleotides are TGTGCCAGTAGTAAAGCCAGGAGTAATTCACCCCTCCACTTT. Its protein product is CASSKARSNSPLHF.

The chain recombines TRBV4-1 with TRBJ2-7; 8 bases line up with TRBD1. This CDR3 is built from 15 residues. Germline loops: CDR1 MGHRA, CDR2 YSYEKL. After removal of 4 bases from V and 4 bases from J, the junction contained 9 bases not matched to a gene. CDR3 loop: CASSPGTGNFYEQYV. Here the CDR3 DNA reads TGCGCCAGCAGCCCGGGGACAGGAAATTTTTACGAGCAGTACGTC.

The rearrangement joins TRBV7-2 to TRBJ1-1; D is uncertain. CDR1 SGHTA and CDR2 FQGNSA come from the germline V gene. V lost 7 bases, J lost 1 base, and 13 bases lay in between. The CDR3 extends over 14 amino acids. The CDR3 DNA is TGTGCCAGCACTTTCGCGAGTTCGAACACTGAAGCTTTCTTT. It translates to CASTFASSNTEAFF.

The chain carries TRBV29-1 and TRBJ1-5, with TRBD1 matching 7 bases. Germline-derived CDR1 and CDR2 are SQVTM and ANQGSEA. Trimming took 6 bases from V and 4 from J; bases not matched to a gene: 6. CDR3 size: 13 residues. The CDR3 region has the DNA TGCAGCGTAGCCCCAGGGGGAAATCAGCCCCAGCATTTT. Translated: CSVAPGGNQPQHF.

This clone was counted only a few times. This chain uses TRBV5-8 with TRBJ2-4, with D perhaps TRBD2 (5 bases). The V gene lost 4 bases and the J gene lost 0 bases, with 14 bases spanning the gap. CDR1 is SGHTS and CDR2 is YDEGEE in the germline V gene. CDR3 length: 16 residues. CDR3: CASSTRQAVAKNIQYF. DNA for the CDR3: TGTGCCAGCAGCACCCGGCAAGCGGTAGCCAAAAACATTCAGTACTTC.

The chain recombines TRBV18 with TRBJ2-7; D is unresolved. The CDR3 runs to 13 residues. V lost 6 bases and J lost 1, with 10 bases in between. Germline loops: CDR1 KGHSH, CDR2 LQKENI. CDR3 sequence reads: CASSLSNSYEQYF. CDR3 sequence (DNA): TGTGCCAGCTCCCTCAGTAATTCCTACGAGCAGTACTTC. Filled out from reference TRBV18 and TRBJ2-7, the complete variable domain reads NAGVMQNPRHLVRRRGQEARLRCSPMKGHSHVYWYRQLPEEGLKFMVYLQKENIIDESGMPKERFSAEFPKEGPSILRIQQVVRGDSAAYFCASSLSNSYEQYFGPGTRLTVT.

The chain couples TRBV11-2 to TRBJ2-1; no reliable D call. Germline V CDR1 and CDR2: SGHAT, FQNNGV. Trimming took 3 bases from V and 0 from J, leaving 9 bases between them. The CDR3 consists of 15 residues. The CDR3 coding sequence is TGTGCCAGCAGCTTGGGGATGGGCTCCTACAATGAGCAGTTCTTC. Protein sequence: CASSLGMGSYNEQFF.

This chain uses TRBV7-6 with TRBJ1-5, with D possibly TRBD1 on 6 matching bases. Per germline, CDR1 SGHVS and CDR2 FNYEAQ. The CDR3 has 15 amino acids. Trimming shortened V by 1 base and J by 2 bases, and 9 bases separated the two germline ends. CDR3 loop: CASSLVSGGNQPQHF. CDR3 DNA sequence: TGTGCCAGCAGCTTAGTGTCAGGGGGCAATCAGCCCCAGCATTTT.

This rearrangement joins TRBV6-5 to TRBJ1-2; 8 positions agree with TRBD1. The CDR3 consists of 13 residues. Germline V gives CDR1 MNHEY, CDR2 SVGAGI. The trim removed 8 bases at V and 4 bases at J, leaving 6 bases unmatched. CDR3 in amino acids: CASGQGRSYGYTF. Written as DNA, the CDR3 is TGTGCCAGCGGACAGGGACGGTCCTATGGCTACACCTTC.

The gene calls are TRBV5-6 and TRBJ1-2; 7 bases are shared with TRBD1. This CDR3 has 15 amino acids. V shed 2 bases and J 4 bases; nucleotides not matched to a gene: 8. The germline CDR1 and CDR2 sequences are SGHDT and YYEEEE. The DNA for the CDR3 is TGTGCCAGCAGCTTCCCGACAGGGAGGACCTATGGCTACACCTTC. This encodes CASSFPTGRTYGYTF.

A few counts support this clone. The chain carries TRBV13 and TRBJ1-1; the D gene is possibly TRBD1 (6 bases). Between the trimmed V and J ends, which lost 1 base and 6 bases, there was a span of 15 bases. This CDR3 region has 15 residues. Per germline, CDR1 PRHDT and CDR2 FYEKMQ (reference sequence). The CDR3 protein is CASSLENRARAEAFF. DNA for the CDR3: TGTGCCAGCAGCTTAGAGAACAGGGCGAGGGCTGAAGCTTTCTTT.

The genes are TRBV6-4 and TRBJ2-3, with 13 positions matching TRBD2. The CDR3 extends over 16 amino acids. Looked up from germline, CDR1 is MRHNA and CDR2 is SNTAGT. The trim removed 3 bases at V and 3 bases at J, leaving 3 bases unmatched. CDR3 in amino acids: CASSETSGGATDTQYF. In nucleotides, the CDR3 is TGTGCCAGCAGTGAAACTAGCGGGGGGGCAACAGATACGCAGTATTTT.

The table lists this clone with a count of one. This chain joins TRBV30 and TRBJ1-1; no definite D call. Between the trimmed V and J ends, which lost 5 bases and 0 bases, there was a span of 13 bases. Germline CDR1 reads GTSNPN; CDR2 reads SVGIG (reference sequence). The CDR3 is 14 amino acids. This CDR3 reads CAWLQSEVNTEAFF. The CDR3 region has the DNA TGTGCCTGGCTCCAATCTGAGGTGAACACTGAAGCTTTCTTT.

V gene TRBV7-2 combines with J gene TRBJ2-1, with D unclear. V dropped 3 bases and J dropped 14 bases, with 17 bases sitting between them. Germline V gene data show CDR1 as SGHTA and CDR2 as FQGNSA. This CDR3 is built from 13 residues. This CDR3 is CASSFSPLFYKFF. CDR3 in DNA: TGTGCCAGCAGCTTCAGCCCCCTCTTTTACAAGTTCTTC. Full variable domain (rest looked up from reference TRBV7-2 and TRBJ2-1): GAGVSQSPSNKVTEKGKDVELRCDPISGHTALYWYRQSLGQGLEFLIYFQGNSAPDKSGLPSDRFSAERTGGSVSTLTIQRTQQEDSAVYLCASSFSPLFYKFFGPGTRLTVL.

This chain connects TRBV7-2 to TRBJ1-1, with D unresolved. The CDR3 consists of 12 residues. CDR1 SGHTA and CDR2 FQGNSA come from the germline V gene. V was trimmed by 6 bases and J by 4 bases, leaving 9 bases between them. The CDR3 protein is CASSSYITEAFF. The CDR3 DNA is TGTGCCAGCAGTAGCTATATCACTGAAGCTTTCTTT.

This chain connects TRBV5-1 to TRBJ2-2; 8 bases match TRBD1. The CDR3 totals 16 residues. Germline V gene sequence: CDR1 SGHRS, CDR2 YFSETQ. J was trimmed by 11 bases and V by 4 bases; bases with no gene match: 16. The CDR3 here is CASSRTGQANSLELFF. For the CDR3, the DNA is TGCGCCAGCAGCCGGACGGGACAGGCAAATAGTTTAGAGCTGTTTTTT.